The sequence of this T cell receptor beta chain was determined in a study of graft-versus-host responses after intestinal transplantation. General observations from the study: Early post-transplant HvG declines were associated with peak circulating GvH clone levels. Allograft graft-versus-host to host-versus-graft clonal ratios ran high in patients with graft-donor T cell macrochimerism. There were GvH clones found in recipient marrow, and some of them appeared first in ileum or blood.

Turning to this clone: No antigen is known for it.

V trimming: 6 bases; J trimming: 0 bases; junction bases outside the gene matches: 6. Germline CDR1 SGHTA, CDR2 FQGTGA. The CDR3 consists of 15 residues. TCRdb's copy holds only in-frame clones and misses some; the assay was immunoSEQ multiplex PCR. The table lists approximately 70,000 clones, roughly 92% of them singletons. The clonotype originates from a human patient who received an intestinal transplant, so some T cells may come from the graft donor. Sequencing used bone marrow, obtained 700 to 750 days after intestinal transplantation. The V gene is TRBV7-3, the J gene TRBJ2-3, with 7 bases aligning to TRBD2. This CDR3 reads CASRGAGLSTDTQYF. DNA of the CDR3: TGTGCCAGCAGGGGAGCGGGGCTAAGCACAGATACGCAGTATTTT.